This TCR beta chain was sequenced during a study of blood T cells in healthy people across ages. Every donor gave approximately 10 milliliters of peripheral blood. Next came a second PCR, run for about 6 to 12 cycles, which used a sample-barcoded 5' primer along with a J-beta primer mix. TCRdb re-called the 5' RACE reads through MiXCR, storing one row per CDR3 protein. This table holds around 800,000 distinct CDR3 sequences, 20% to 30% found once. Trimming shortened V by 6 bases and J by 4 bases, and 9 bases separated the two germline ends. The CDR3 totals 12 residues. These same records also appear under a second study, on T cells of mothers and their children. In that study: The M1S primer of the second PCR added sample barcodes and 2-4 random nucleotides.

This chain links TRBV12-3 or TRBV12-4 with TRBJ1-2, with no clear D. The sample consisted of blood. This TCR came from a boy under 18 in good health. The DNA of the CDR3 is TGTGCCAGCAGAAGGATTTTCTATGGCTACACCTTC. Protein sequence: CASRRIFYGYTF.